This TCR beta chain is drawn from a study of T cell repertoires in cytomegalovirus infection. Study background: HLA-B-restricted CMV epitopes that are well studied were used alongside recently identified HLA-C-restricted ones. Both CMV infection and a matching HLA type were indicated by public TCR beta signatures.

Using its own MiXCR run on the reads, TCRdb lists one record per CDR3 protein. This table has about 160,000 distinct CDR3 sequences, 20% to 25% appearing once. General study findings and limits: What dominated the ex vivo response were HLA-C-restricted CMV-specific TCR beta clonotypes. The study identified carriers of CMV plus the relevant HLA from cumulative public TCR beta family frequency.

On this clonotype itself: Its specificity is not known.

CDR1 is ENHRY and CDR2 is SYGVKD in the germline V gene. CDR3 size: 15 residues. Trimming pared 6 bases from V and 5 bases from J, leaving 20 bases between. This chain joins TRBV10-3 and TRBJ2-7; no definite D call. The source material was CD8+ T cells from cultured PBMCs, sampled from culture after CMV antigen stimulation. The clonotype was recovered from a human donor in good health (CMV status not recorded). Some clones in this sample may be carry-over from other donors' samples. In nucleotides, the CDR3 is TGTGCCATCAGGCTCGACGCGGAGAAGAGCGACGAGCAGTACTTC. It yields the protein CAIRLDAEKSDEQYF.